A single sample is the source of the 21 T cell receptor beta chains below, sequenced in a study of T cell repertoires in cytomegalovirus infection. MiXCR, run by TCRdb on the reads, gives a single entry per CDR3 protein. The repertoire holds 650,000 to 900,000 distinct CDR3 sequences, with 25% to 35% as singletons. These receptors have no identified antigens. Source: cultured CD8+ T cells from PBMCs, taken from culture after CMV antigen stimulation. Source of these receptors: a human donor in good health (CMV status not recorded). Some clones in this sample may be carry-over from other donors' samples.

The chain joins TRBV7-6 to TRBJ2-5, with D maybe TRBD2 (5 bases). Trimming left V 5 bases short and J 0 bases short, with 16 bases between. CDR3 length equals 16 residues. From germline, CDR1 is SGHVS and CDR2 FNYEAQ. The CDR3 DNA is TGTGCCAGCAGCCCGAGAGGGTCGGGGTACCAAGAGACCCAGTACTTC. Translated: CASSPRGSGYQETQYF.

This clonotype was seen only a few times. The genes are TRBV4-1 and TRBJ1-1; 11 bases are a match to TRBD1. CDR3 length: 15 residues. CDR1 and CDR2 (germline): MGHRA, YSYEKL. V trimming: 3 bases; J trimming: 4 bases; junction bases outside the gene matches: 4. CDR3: CASSHPGTGGTEAFF. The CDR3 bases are TGCGCCAGCAGCCACCCGGGGACAGGGGGCACTGAAGCTTTCTTT.

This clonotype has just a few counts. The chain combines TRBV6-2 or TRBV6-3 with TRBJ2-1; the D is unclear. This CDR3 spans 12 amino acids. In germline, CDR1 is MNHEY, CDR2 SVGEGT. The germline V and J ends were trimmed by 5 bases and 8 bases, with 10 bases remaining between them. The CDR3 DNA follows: TGTGCCAGCAGTCCATTAGAGGATGAGCAGTTCTTC. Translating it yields CASSPLEDEQFF.

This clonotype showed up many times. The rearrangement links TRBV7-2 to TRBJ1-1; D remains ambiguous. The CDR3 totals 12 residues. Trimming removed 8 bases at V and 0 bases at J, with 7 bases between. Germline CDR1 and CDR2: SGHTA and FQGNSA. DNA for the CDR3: TGTGCCAGCGTGGTTTTGAACACTGAAGCTTTCTTT. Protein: CASVVLNTEAFF.

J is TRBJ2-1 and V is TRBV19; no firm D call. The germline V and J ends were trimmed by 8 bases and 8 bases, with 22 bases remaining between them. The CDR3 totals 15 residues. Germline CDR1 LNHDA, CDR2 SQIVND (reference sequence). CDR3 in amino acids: CASLNQYSGVDEQFF. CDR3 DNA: TGTGCCAGTCTAAACCAGTATTCAGGCGTCGATGAGCAGTTCTTC.

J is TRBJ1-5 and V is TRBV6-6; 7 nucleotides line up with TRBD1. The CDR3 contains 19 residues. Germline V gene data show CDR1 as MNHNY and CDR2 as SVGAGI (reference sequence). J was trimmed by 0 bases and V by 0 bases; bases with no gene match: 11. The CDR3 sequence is CASSYSLRGTIHSNQPQHF. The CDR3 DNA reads TGTGCCAGCAGTTACTCGCTCAGGGGGACAATTCATAGCAATCAGCCCCAGCATTTT.

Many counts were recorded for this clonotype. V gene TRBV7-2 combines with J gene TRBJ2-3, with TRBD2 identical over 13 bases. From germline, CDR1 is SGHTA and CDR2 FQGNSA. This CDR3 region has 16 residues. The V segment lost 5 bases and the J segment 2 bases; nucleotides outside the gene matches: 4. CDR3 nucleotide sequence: TGTGCCAGCAGCCCGACTAGCGGGGGGACCACAGATACGCAGTATTTT. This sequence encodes CASSPTSGGTTDTQYF.

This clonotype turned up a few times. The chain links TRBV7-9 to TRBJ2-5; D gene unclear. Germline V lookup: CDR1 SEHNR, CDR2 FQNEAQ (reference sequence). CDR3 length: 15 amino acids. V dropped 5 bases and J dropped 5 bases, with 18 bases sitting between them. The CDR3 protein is CASSPPGPPRETQYF. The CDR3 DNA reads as TGTGCCAGCAGCCCACCTGGACCCCCACGGGAGACCCAGTACTTC. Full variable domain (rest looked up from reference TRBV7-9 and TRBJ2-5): DTGVSQNPRHKITKRGQNVTFRCDPISEHNRLYWYRQTLGQGPEFLTYFQNEAQLEKSRLLSDRFSAERPKGSFSTLEIQRTEQGDSAMYLCASSPPGPPRETQYFGPGTRLLVL.

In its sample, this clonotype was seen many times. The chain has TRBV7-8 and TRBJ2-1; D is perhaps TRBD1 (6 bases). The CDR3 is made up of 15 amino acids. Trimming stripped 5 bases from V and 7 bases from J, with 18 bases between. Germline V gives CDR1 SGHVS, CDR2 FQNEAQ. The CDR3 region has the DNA TGTGCCAGCAGCCAAGGTCCCCAGGGGTGGAATGAGCAGTTCTTC. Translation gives CASSQGPQGWNEQFF.

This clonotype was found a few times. The CDR3 reads CASSLGGNAYEQYV. Here the CDR3 DNA reads TGTGCCAGCAGTTTGGGAGGGAACGCCTACGAGCAGTACGTC. The V gene is TRBV28, the J gene TRBJ2-7; 7 bases align to TRBD2. CDR1 is MDHEN and CDR2 is SYDVKM in the germline V gene. The CDR3 is 14 residues long. Trimming took 3 bases from V and 2 from J; bases not matched to a gene: 4.

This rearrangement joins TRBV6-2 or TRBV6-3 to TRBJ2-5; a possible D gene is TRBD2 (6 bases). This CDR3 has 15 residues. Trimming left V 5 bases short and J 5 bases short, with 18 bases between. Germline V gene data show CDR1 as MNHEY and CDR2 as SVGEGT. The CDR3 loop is CASSEGGGSQETQYF. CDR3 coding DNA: TGTGCCAGCAGTGAAGGTGGGGGGTCCCAGGAGACCCAGTACTTC.

As DNA, the CDR3 is TGTGCCAGCACTACGGGGTTTTATGGCTACACCTTC. Translated, it gives CASTTGFYGYTF. The genes are TRBV6-1 and TRBJ1-2, with D unclear. The germline V gene encodes CDR1 MNHNS and CDR2 SASEGT. The CDR3 totals 12 residues. Trimming removed 7 bases from V and 5 bases from J, with 11 bases in between.

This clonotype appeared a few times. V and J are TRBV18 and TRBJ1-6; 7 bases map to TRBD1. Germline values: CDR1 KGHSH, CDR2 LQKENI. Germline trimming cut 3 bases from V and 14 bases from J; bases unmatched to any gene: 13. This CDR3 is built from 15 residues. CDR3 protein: CASSPETGDDWTLHF. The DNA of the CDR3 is TGTGCCAGCTCACCCGAAACAGGGGACGATTGGACCCTCCACTTT.

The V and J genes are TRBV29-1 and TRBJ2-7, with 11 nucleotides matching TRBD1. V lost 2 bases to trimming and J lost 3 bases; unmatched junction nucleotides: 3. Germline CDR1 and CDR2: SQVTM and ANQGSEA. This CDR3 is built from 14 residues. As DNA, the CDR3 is TGCAGCGTTGAAAATGGGACAGGGGGCTACGAGCAGTACTTC. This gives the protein CSVENGTGGYEQYF.

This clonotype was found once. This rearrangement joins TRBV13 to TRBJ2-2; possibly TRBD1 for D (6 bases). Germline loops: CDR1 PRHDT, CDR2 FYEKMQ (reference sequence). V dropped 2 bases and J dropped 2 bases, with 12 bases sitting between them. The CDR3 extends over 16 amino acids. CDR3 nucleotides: TGTGCCAGCAGCTTAAGGCAGGGGCCCAACACCGGGGAGCTGTTTTTT. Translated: CASSLRQGPNTGELFF.

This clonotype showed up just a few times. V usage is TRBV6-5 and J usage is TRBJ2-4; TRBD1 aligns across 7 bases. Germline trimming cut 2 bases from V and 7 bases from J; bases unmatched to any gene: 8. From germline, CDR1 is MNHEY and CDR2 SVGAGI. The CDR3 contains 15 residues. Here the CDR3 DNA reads TGTGCCAGCAGTTACAGCCGGGACAGACGGAACATTCAGTACTTC. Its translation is CASSYSRDRRNIQYF.

The CDR3 DNA reads as TGTGCCAGCAGTTACTCGACAGGGGACCATTACGAGCAGTACGTC. This sequence encodes CASSYSTGDHYEQYV. V is TRBV6-6 and J is TRBJ2-7; 8 positions match TRBD1. Germline CDR1 reads MNHNY; CDR2 reads SVGAGI (reference sequence). J gave up 4 bases and V 0 bases, and 5 bases lay outside the gene matches. The length of the CDR3 is 15 residues.

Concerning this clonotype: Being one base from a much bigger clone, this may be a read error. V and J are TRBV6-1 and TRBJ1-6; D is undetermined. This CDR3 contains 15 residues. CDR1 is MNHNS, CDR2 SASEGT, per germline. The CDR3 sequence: CTSSDKSSYNSPLHF. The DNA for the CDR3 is TGTACCAGCAGTGACAAGAGCTCCTATAATTCACCCCTCCACTTT.

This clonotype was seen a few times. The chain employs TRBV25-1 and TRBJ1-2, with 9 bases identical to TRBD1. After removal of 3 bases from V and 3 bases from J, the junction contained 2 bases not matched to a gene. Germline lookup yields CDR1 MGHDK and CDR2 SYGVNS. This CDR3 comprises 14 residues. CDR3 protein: CASSDWDRDYGYTF. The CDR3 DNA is TGTGCCAGCAGTGACTGGGACAGGGACTATGGCTACACCTTC.

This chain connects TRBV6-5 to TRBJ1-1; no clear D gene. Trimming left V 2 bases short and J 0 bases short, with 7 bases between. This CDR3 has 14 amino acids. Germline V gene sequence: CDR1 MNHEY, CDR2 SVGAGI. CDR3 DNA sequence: TGTGCCAGCAGTTACCATAGTATGAACACTGAAGCTTTCTTT. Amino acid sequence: CASSYHSMNTEAFF.

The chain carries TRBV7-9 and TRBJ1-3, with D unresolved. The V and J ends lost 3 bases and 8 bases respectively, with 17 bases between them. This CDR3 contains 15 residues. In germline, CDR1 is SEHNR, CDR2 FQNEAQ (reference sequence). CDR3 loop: CASSFNPLLDHTIYF. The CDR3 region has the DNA TGTGCCAGCAGCTTCAACCCCCTCTTAGATCACACCATATATTTT.